This T cell receptor (beta chain) was recorded in a study of OX40 agonist ivuxolimab in advanced cancers. Overall study: Enrolled patients in dose escalation had cancers that were hepatocellular carcinoma, melanoma, renal cell or head and neck cancer. The study, taken as a whole, reports: Partial responders treated at 0.1-3.0 mg/kg exhibited clonal expansion among the lowest measured.

A history of autoimmune disease or systemic immunosuppression excluded patients. CDR1 GTSNPN and CDR2 SVGIG come from the germline V gene (reference sequence). Trimming cost V 6 bases and J 9 bases; bases outside gene matches: 6. The CDR3 is made up of 13 amino acids. Assay: immunoSEQ multiplex PCR; the TCRdb copy retains only in-frame clones and omits some. The sample carries 45,000 to 50,000 clones, around 90% recorded once. This clone was counted once. Its cognate antigen is unknown. This specimen consisted of CD4+ or CD8+ T cells sorted from blood, obtained in a trial of the OX40 agonist ivuxolimab. This rearrangement joins TRBV30 to TRBJ1-6; 9 bases are a match to TRBD1. The clonotype was recovered from an adult with an advanced solid tumor such as melanoma, head and neck, liver or kidney cancer. CDR3 nucleotide sequence: TGTGCCTGTAATACAGGGGGCGGTTCACCCCTCCACTTT. Amino acid sequence: CACNTGGGSPLHF.